This is a list of T cell receptor beta chains from one sample in a study of blood T cell repertoires in COVID-19. Assay: immunoSEQ multiplex PCR; the TCRdb copy retains only in-frame clones and omits some. The table has some 130,000 clones, 75% to 90% seen once. Sequenced input: peripheral blood. These receptors all stem from a human donor in a cohort sampled during active COVID-19. Each CDR3 is given with its conserved first and last residue. The order of the fields is J gene, clone size, D gene, CDR3 length, V gene, CDR3 protein, CDR3 DNA. D genes are given only for firm matches. Rows may omit the clone size; those that give it use once, few, many or a size class.

>TRBJ2-3|.|.|14|TRBV7-3
CASSFGGGTDTQYF
TGTGCCAGCAGCTTTGGCGGGGGCACAGATACGCAGTATTTT
>TRBJ2-1|medium-sized|.|16|TRBV3-1/TRBV3-2
CASSQAGTLTHNEQFF
TGTGCCAGCAGCCAAGCCGGGACACTGACCCACAATGAGCAGTTCTTC
>TRBJ2-1|.|TRBD2|15|TRBV5-1
CASRSLAGGLNEQFF
TGCGCCAGCAGGTCCCTAGCGGGAGGGCTCAATGAGCAGTTCTTC
>TRBJ1-2|.|TRBD1|19|TRBV5-6
CASSSSAPLWGTAHYGYTF
TGTGCCAGCAGCTCCTCAGCCCCTTTGTGGGGGACAGCGCACTATGGCTACACCTTC
>TRBJ2-7|.|TRBD1|16|TRBV5-1
CASSTVQGAFSYEQYF
TGCGCCAGCAGCACGGTACAGGGGGCGTTCTCCTACGAGCAGTACTTC
>TRBJ1-2|.|.|14|TRBV2
CASSEAEGNYGYTF
TGTGCCAGCAGTGAAGCCGAGGGAAACTATGGCTACACCTTC
>TRBJ2-1|.|.|15|TRBV6-5
CASSLTQGGVYEQFF
TGTGCCAGCAGTCTTACACAGGGGGGGGTGTATGAGCAGTTCTTC
>TRBJ1-1|.|.|15|TRBV19
CASSIVGQQGTEAFF
TGTGCCAGTAGTATAGTAGGGCAACAGGGCACTGAAGCTTTCTTT
>TRBJ1-2|.|.|13|TRBV18
CASSSGNNYGYTF
TGTGCCAGCTCATCGGGGAATAACTATGGCTACACCTTC
>TRBJ1-1|.|.|16|TRBV5-1
CASSPHSGDFGTEAFF
TGCGCCAGCAGCCCACACTCAGGGGATTTCGGCACTGAAGCTTTCTTT
>TRBJ1-5|many|TRBD1|15|TRBV6-5
CASDWTGGINQPQHF
TGTGCCAGCGACTGGACAGGGGGCATCAATCAGCCCCAGCATTTT
>TRBJ2-1|.|TRBD2|15|TRBV4-1
CASSQAGTRNNEQFF
TGCGCCAGCAGCCAAGCCGGGACTAGGAACAATGAGCAGTTCTTC
>TRBJ1-2|.|TRBD1|14|TRBV5-1
CASRGRGANYGYTF
TGCGCCAGCCGAGGCAGGGGGGCTAACTATGGCTACACCTTC
>TRBJ2-5|.|.|15|TRBV18
CASSPQNGRAETQYF
TGTGCCAGCTCACCTCAAAATGGCAGGGCGGAGACCCAGTACTTC